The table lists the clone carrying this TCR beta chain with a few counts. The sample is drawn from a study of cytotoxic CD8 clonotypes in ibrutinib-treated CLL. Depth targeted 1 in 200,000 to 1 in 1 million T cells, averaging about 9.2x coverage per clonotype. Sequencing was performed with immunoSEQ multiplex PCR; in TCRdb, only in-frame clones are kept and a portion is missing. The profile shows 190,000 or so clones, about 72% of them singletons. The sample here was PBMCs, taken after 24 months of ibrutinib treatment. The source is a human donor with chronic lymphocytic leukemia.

The CDR3 here is CASSKERGGNQPQHF. The CDR3, as DNA: TGTGCCAGCAGTAAGGAGAGAGGGGGCAATCAGCCCCAGCATTTT. V and J are TRBV6-6 and TRBJ1-5, with D possibly matching TRBD1 (5 bases). The CDR3 is 15 residues long. V was trimmed by 5 bases and J by 2 bases, leaving 13 bases between them. From germline, CDR1 is MNHNY and CDR2 SVGAGI (reference sequence).